These T cell receptor beta chains were read from a single sample in a study of OX40 agonist ivuxolimab in advanced cancers. Repertoires were generated with immunoSEQ multiplex PCR, while TCRdb's copy carries only in-frame clones and drops some. This sample has 100,000 to 130,000 clones, with approximately 90% found just once. The sample in question was CD4+ or CD8+ T cells sorted from blood, obtained in a trial of the OX40 agonist ivuxolimab. Receptors originate from an adult with an advanced solid tumor such as melanoma, head and neck, liver or kidney cancer. Each CDR3 is given without its conserved first and last residue. Only part of the rows carry a size: once, few, many, or a class if the clone is expanded.

v_call clone_size cdr3_aa
TRBV20-1 . SALDSYEQY
TRBV28 . ASSKVETQY
TRBV27 . ASGHGDYEQY
TRBV5-1 . ASSALTSGRSYEQY
TRBV5-1 . ASSLGSGSIIKETQY
TRBV5-1 . ASSFTGQGLSEQY
TRBV6-6 . ASSYGARWTEAF
TRBV18 . ASSPDRVNEKLF
TRBV28 . ASKDSLYT
TRBV9 once ASSGDGTYEQY
TRBV9 . ASSLEARRQNYGYT
TRBV5-1 . ASSLGTGERRTEAF
TRBV20-1 . SARRDEQF
TRBV11-2 . ASSLGGADIYGYT
TRBV6-5 . ASRRGQRRNEQF
TRBV6-5 . ASSYSFLVGTEAF
TRBV7-2 . ASSPVGASSSYNEQF
TRBV5-4 once ASSPQGEYEQY
TRBV18 . ASSPPGLSDRGTGELF
TRBV10-3 . AIQPYNSAYGYT
TRBV14 . ASSQFYRANEQF
TRBV11-2 . ASSFAGLADTGELF
TRBV6-5 few ASSYSGNPYNEQF
TRBV4-3 . ASSQATGTYEQY
TRBV28 . ASSLAEDRVDEKLF
TRBV5-4 . ASSSQVSNSPLH
TRBV28 . ASSGTGTGNTIY
TRBV2 . ASKLSGTDTQY
TRBV6-1 . ASSDQGAVTEAF
TRBV6-1 . ASSEAPREEEEKLF
TRBV18 . ASSGQGNTGELF
TRBV7-9 . ASSFMQGVQETQY
TRBV25-1 . ASSAGYEQY
TRBV7-2 . ASSNRDTVYEQY
TRBV7-2 few ASSLSGGGQPQH
TRBV29-1 . SVRGAYEQY
TRBV5-4 . ASSELAGGGPLH
TRBV10-3 . AIRDDRDRVPYEQY
TRBV12-5 . ASAYWLGPKNKNTEAF
TRBV9 . ASSGSGGADYGYT
TRBV7-2 once ASSLTAAGGVTDTQY
TRBV11-1 . ASSLGGLAGDEQY
TRBV18 few ASSPPGGATNEKLF
TRBV11-3 . ASSPYRDTEAF
TRBV5-5 . ASSLNGVTSYGYT
TRBV14 . ASSPHSGANVLT
TRBV27 . ASSPRVSGRYSYNEQF
TRBV4-3 . ASSQAHVNTEAF
TRBV7-9 . ASSPRTGFGETQY
TRBV5-1 . ASSEQYNEKLF